The 19 T cell receptor beta chains given below trace back to one sample, sequenced in a study of blood T cell repertoires in COVID-19. Clones were sequenced by immunoSEQ multiplex PCR, and TCRdb holds only the in-frame ones, with some missing. This sample has over 120,000 clones, with around 86% found just once. The sequencing sample was made of peripheral blood. These receptors were obtained from a human donor in a cohort sampled during active COVID-19.

CDR3 protein: CASSSLAGSYNEQFF. CDR3 coding DNA: TGTGCCAGCAGTTCCTTAGCGGGATCCTACAATGAGCAGTTCTTC. The chain joins TRBV6-6 to TRBJ2-1, with TRBD2 matching 8 bases. After removal of 4 bases from V and 1 base from J, the junction contained 3 bases not matched to a gene. Looked up from germline, CDR1 is MNHNY and CDR2 is SVGAGI (reference sequence). The CDR3 extends over 15 amino acids.

The V and J genes are TRBV28 and TRBJ2-7; TRBD2 aligns across 12 bases. Looked up from germline, CDR1 is MDHEN and CDR2 is SYDVKM. V shed 3 bases and J 6 bases; nucleotides not matched to a gene: 3. The CDR3 spans 14 residues. The CDR3 coding sequence is TGTGCCAGCAGTTTGACTAGCGGGAGCTTCGAGCAGTACTTC. This sequence encodes CASSLTSGSFEQYF.

The chain links TRBV6-5 to TRBJ1-4, with D possibly being TRBD1 (5 bases). This CDR3 has 15 residues. The V end was cut by 7 bases, the J end by 5 bases, with 17 bases between. Germline V lookup: CDR1 MNHEY, CDR2 SVGAGI. The CDR3 DNA follows: TGTGCCAGCACTCCTAGCTGGGGGGGGAATGAAAAACTGTTTTTT. Its protein is CASTPSWGGNEKLFF.

The chain joins TRBV7-9 to TRBJ1-6; D is possibly TRBD1 (5 bases). V lost 5 bases, J lost 6 bases, and 11 bases lay in between. Germline V gene lookup returns CDR1 SEHNR and CDR2 FQNEAQ (reference sequence). The CDR3 extends over 14 amino acids. The CDR3 DNA is TGTGCCAGCAGCCAAGACAGCTTTAATTCACCCCTCCACTTT. As protein: CASSQDSFNSPLHF.

This rearrangement joins TRBV6-5 to TRBJ2-7; 12 nucleotides align to TRBD2. The CDR3 has 14 amino acids. Germline CDR1 reads MNHEY; CDR2 reads SVGAGI. V was pared by 7 bases and J by 4 bases, with 5 bases of the junction left unmatched. The CDR3 bases are TGTGCCAGCAAAAAGACTAGCGGGAGTTACGAGCAGTACTTC. Its protein is CASKKTSGSYEQYF.

The chain has TRBV2 and TRBJ1-1, with 9 bases lining up with TRBD1. Losses at the gene ends were 7 bases for V and 7 bases for J; bases not matched to a gene: 10. Germline V gene data show CDR1 as SNHLY and CDR2 as FYNNEI. The CDR3 loop spans 14 amino acids. CDR3 loop: CASIVGQGLDEAFF. The CDR3 DNA is TGTGCCAGCATTGTGGGACAGGGATTGGATGAAGCTTTCTTT.

The J gene is TRBJ2-3, the V gene TRBV6-5; TRBD1 is a possible D gene (5 bases). V was clipped by 6 bases and J by 2 bases, with 9 bases between them. Germline V gene lookup returns CDR1 MNHEY and CDR2 SVGAGI. The CDR3 sequence is 13 residues long. The CDR3: CASRATVTDTQYF. The DNA for the CDR3 is TGTGCCAGCAGAGCGACAGTCACAGATACGCAGTATTTT.

The genes are TRBV5-6 and TRBJ2-5; TRBD1 matches at 9 bases. CDR3 size: 16 residues. Germline V gene lookup returns CDR1 SGHDT and CDR2 YYEEEE. The junction had 7 bases not matched to a gene; V was cut back by 2 bases and J by 2 bases. The CDR3 sequence: CASSFIGTGYQETQYF. In nucleotides, the CDR3 is TGTGCCAGCAGCTTTATCGGGACAGGGTATCAAGAGACCCAGTACTTC.

The rearrangement joins TRBV28 to TRBJ1-5; a possible D gene is TRBD1 (5 bases). This CDR3 has 15 residues. V was pared by 4 bases and J by 4 bases, with 14 bases between. CDR1 MDHEN and CDR2 SYDVKM come from the germline V gene. The DNA for the CDR3 is TGTGCCAGCAGTTCGACAGCCCTGGGAAATCAGCCCCAGCATTTT. Translating it yields CASSSTALGNQPQHF.

The chain uses TRBV6-5 and TRBJ2-7; 11 bases match TRBD1. Germline V gene lookup returns CDR1 MNHEY and CDR2 SVGAGI. V lost 6 bases, J lost 2 bases, and 9 bases stayed unmatched. The CDR3 is 16 residues long. For the CDR3, the DNA is TGTGCCAGCAGCTACCTTCCGGGACAGGGGGCCTACGAGCAGTACTTC. Translated: CASSYLPGQGAYEQYF.

V usage is TRBV7-3 and J usage is TRBJ1-2, with TRBD1 matching over 7 bases. V trimming: 1 base; J trimming: 5 bases; junction bases outside the gene matches: 4. The V gene's germline CDR1 is SGHTA and CDR2 FQGTGA. This CDR3 has 14 residues. The CDR3 DNA follows: TGTGCCAGCAGCTTAAGTAGGGACAGTTATGGCTACACCTTC. Its protein product is CASSLSRDSYGYTF.

This chain connects TRBV28 to TRBJ2-5, with a possible D match to TRBD2 (5 bases). Germline V gene lookup returns CDR1 MDHEN and CDR2 SYDVKM. The CDR3 is 13 amino acids. The V end lost 6 bases, the J end lost 1 base, and 9 bases lay between the germline ends. The CDR3 DNA reads as TGTGCCAGCAGCATCGGACTCCAAGAGACCCAGTACTTC. Protein product: CASSIGLQETQYF.

This chain uses TRBV7-2 with TRBJ2-7; the D is unclear. CDR1 and CDR2 from the germline V gene are SGHTA and FQGNSA. This CDR3 comprises 14 residues. The V end was cut by 2 bases, the J end by 3 bases, with 11 bases between. CDR3 DNA: TGTGCCAGCAGCTTATCACAGTCAATCTACGAGCAGTACTTC. Translating gives CASSLSQSIYEQYF.

V gene TRBV7-3 combines with J gene TRBJ2-7; 8 bases match TRBD1. This CDR3 has 14 residues. After removal of 3 bases from V and 3 bases from J, the junction contained 4 bases not matched to a gene. Germline V gene sequence: CDR1 SGHTA, CDR2 FQGTGA. The CDR3 DNA follows: TGTGCCAGCAGCTTCTCCGGACAGGGCTACGAGCAGTACTTC. This translates into CASSFSGQGYEQYF. Using reference TRBV7-3 and TRBJ2-7 for the parts outside the CDR3, the full variable domain is GAGVSQTPSNKVTEKGKYVELRCDPISGHTALYWYRQSLGQGPEFLIYFQGTGAADDSGLPNDRFFAVRPEGSVSTLKIQRTERGDSAVYLCASSFSGQGYEQYFGPGTRLTVT.

The V call is TRBV7-3, the J call TRBJ2-1, with 7 bases identical to TRBD1. This CDR3 has 16 amino acids. Trimming cost V 5 bases and J 4 bases; bases outside gene matches: 11. CDR1 SGHTA and CDR2 FQGTGA come from the germline V gene. CDR3 in DNA: TGTGCCAGCAGCCTAGGCGTGAGGGGGCCATACAATGAGCAGTTCTTC. Translation: CASSLGVRGPYNEQFF.

This chain connects TRBV27 to TRBJ2-7; maybe TRBD1 (6 bases). The CDR3 runs to 13 residues. Germline V gene sequence: CDR1 MNHEY, CDR2 SMNVEV (reference sequence). The V end was cut by 6 bases, the J end by 2 bases, with 11 bases between. In DNA form, the CDR3 reads TGTGCCAGCAGGGGACACCATACCTACGAGCAGTACTTC. Encoded protein: CASRGHHTYEQYF.

CDR3 nucleotide sequence: TGTGCCAGCAGCAGAACTAGCGGGAGCGCTTACTACGAGCAGTACTTC. The encoded protein is CASSRTSGSAYYEQYF. This chain joins TRBV9 and TRBJ2-7; TRBD2 matches 11 bases. The length of the CDR3 is 16 residues. Per the germline V gene, CDR1 is SGDLS and CDR2 is YYNGEE. V shed 4 bases, J shed 3 bases, and the junction held 9 bases outside the gene matches.

The chain recombines TRBV25-1 with TRBJ2-7; a weak D match, TRBD1 (6 bases). The CDR3 loop spans 15 amino acids. Trimming took 4 bases from V and 6 from J, leaving 19 bases between them. The germline gives CDR1 MGHDK, CDR2 SYGVNS. CDR3 region: CASSVTGYGLGEQYF. In DNA form, the CDR3 reads TGTGCCAGCAGTGTTACAGGGTATGGCCTGGGCGAGCAGTACTTC.

This clone was seen only once. The V gene is TRBV15, the J gene TRBJ2-7, with TRBD2 matching over 7 bases. The V segment lost 0 bases and the J segment 3 bases; nucleotides outside the gene matches: 17. This CDR3 is 19 amino acids long. Per germline, CDR1 LNHNV and CDR2 YYDKDF (reference sequence). As DNA, the CDR3 is TGTGCCACCAGCAGAGACTCACTTACCGGGACTACCCGGGGCTACGAGCAGTACTTC. Its protein product is CATSRDSLTGTTRGYEQYF.